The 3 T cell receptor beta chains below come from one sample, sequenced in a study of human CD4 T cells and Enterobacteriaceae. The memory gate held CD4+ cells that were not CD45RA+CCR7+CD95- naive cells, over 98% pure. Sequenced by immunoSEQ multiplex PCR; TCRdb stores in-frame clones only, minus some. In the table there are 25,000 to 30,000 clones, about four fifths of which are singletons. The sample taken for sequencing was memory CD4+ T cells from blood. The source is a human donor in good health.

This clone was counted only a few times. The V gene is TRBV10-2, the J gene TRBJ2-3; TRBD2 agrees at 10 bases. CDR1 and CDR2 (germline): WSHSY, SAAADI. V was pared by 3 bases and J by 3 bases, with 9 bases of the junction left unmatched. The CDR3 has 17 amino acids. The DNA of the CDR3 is TGCGCCAGCAGTGAAGACACTAGCGGGATGAAGACAGATACGCAGTATTTT. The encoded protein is CASSEDTSGMKTDTQYF.

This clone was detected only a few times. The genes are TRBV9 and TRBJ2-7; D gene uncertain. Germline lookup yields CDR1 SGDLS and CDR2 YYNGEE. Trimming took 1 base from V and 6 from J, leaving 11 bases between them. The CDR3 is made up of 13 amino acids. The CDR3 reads CASSVLSGSEQYF. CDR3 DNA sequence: TGTGCCAGCAGCGTACTCTCTGGATCCGAGCAGTACTTC.

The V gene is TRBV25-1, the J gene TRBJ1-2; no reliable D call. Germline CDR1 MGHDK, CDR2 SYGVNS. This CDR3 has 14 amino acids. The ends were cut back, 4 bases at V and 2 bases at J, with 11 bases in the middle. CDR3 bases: TGTGCCAGCAGTGCCCCGGGTTCCAACTATGGCTACACCTTC. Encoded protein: CASSAPGSNYGYTF.